This T cell receptor beta chain was obtained from a study of radiotherapy plus CTLA-4 blockade in lung cancer. Study summary: Objective response was observed in about 19% of patients, and disease control in approximately 30%.

The germline gives CDR1 SGHTA, CDR2 FQGNSA. With V trimmed by 1 base and J by 5 bases, 5 bases remained unmatched. The CDR3 loop spans 16 amino acids. In the case of this clone: Its antigen remains unidentified.

Sequencing was performed with immunoSEQ multiplex PCR; in TCRdb, only in-frame clones are kept and a portion is missing. The sample shows about 59,000 clones, 76% of them seen only once. Those patients who had chemo-refractory metastatic non-small-cell lung cancer were given focal radiation along with CTLA-4 blockade through ipilimumab. Study-level findings and limits: Reportedly, early blood T cell clone dynamics best predicted response, with interferon-beta. Radiotherapy with ipilimumab was followed by blood expansion of tumor-derived clones.

Source: peripheral blood, taken from a patient treated with radiotherapy plus ipilimumab. The origin of this receptor is a human donor with non-small cell lung cancer who had a complete response to radiotherapy plus ipilimumab. J is TRBJ2-7 and V is TRBV7-2, with TRBD2 matching 13 bases. The chain's CDR3 is CASSLGALAGGHEQYF. As DNA, the CDR3 is TGTGCCAGCAGCTTAGGGGCACTAGCGGGGGGGCACGAGCAGTACTTC.